This is a list of T cell receptor beta chains from one sample in a study of T cells after yellow fever vaccination. TCRdb re-analysed the 5' RACE reads in MiXCR, keeping a single row per CDR3 protein. In the table there are some 290,000 distinct CDR3 sequences, approximately 12% of which are singletons. Sample: CD4+ T cells sorted from PBMCs, taken 45 days after the yellow fever booster vaccination. The receptors stem from a man younger than 35 who received the YFV17D yellow fever vaccine. Each CDR3 is given with its conserved first and last residue. A D gene is named only where the DNA matches it firmly. Expanded clones get a size class; other rows say once, few or many, or leave the size out.

d_call: NA; clone_size: many; v_call: TRBV5-1; j_call: TRBJ1-1; cdr3_nt: TGCGCCAGCAGCTTAAGTCCGGGGATGAACACTGAAGCTTTCTTT; cdr3_aa: CASSLSPGMNTEAFF
d_call: TRBD1; clone_size: few; v_call: TRBV6-5; j_call: TRBJ2-5; cdr3_nt: TGTGCCAGCAGAAACAGGGGGCAAGAGACCCAGTACTTC; cdr3_aa: CASRNRGQETQYF
d_call: NA; clone_size: many; v_call: TRBV7-9; j_call: TRBJ1-2; cdr3_nt: TGTGCCAGCAGCCTCGAAGGGGGGAGTTATGGCTACACCTTC; cdr3_aa: CASSLEGGSYGYTF
d_call: NA; clone_size: many; v_call: TRBV4-3; j_call: TRBJ1-6; cdr3_nt: TGCGCCAGCAGCCAAGGCCTTAACGATTCACCCCTCCACTTT; cdr3_aa: CASSQGLNDSPLHF
d_call: NA; clone_size: many; v_call: TRBV29-1; j_call: TRBJ1-5; cdr3_nt: TGCAGCGTAGATGGGGACCTCGAAGGACAAAATAGCAATCAGCCCCAGCATTTT; cdr3_aa: CSVDGDLEGQNSNQPQHF
d_call: NA; clone_size: NA; v_call: TRBV12-3/TRBV12-4; j_call: TRBJ1-4; cdr3_nt: TGTGCCAGCAGTTTGACGGGGGGAATTCAACTGTTTTTT; cdr3_aa: CASSLTGGIQLFF
d_call: NA; clone_size: few; v_call: TRBV5-6; j_call: TRBJ2-1; cdr3_nt: TGTGCCAGCAGCATGGGCGGGAAAGCCTACAATGAGCAGTTCTTC; cdr3_aa: CASSMGGKAYNEQFF
d_call: NA; clone_size: few; v_call: TRBV4-2; j_call: TRBJ2-5; cdr3_nt: TGTGCCAGCAGCCAATTCCAGGGAGCGAAAGAGACCCAGTACTTC; cdr3_aa: CASSQFQGAKETQYF
d_call: NA; clone_size: NA; v_call: TRBV20-1; j_call: TRBJ2-2; cdr3_nt: TGCAGTGCTCCGAGAGGGGGGGCCACCGGGGAGCTGTTTTTT; cdr3_aa: CSAPRGGATGELFF
d_call: NA; clone_size: few; v_call: TRBV7-2; j_call: TRBJ2-5; cdr3_nt: TGTGCCAGCAGCTTAGGGGGGCGGGGAAAGACCCAGTACTTC; cdr3_aa: CASSLGGRGKTQYF
d_call: NA; clone_size: NA; v_call: TRBV9; j_call: TRBJ2-5; cdr3_nt: TGTGCCAGCAGCGTAGGCGCCTGGGGAGTGACGGAACAAGAGACCCAGTACTTC; cdr3_aa: CASSVGAWGVTEQETQYF
d_call: NA; clone_size: many; v_call: TRBV7-2; j_call: TRBJ2-7; cdr3_nt: TGTGCCAGCAGCTTAGCAGACGGCAGCTACGAGCAGTACTTC; cdr3_aa: CASSLADGSYEQYF
d_call: NA; clone_size: NA; v_call: TRBV6-6; j_call: TRBJ1-4; cdr3_nt: TGTGCCAGCAGCCCACCTGTGGGAGTGGCGACTAATGAAAAACTGTTTTTT; cdr3_aa: CASSPPVGVATNEKLFF
d_call: TRBD2; clone_size: NA; v_call: TRBV5-1; j_call: TRBJ2-3; cdr3_nt: TGCGCCAGCAGCTTGGCCAAATCGCTAGCGGGGGCCACAGATACGCAGTATTTT; cdr3_aa: CASSLAKSLAGATDTQYF
d_call: NA; clone_size: NA; v_call: TRBV5-1; j_call: TRBJ1-4; cdr3_nt: TGCGCCAGCAGCTTGCCGGGCCGGGGGGAAAAACTGTTTTTT; cdr3_aa: CASSLPGRGEKLFF
d_call: NA; clone_size: many; v_call: TRBV7-9; j_call: TRBJ1-1; cdr3_nt: TGTGCCAGCAGCTTAGCAGTTCCCTGGAACACTGAAGCTTTCTTT; cdr3_aa: CASSLAVPWNTEAFF
d_call: TRBD2; clone_size: many; v_call: TRBV12-3/TRBV12-4; j_call: TRBJ2-1; cdr3_nt: TGTGCCAGCAGCGTGTCAGGGGCCCAACTAGCGGACAATGAGCAGTTCTTC; cdr3_aa: CASSVSGAQLADNEQFF
d_call: NA; clone_size: NA; v_call: TRBV20-1; j_call: TRBJ1-5; cdr3_nt: TGCAGTGCTAGAGAATTGGCCGGTCAGCCCCAGCATTTT; cdr3_aa: CSARELAGQPQHF
d_call: NA; clone_size: NA; v_call: TRBV5-1; j_call: TRBJ2-1; cdr3_nt: TGCGCCAGCAGCTTAATATGGGACAATGAGCAGTTCTTC; cdr3_aa: CASSLIWDNEQFF
d_call: NA; clone_size: NA; v_call: TRBV24-1; j_call: TRBJ1-5; cdr3_nt: TGTGCCACCAGTGACGGCCAGGGCAATCAGCCCCAGCATTTT; cdr3_aa: CATSDGQGNQPQHF
d_call: TRBD1; clone_size: NA; v_call: TRBV29-1; j_call: TRBJ2-1; cdr3_nt: TGCAGCGTAGGAAGACAGGGGTACAATGAGCAGTTCTTC; cdr3_aa: CSVGRQGYNEQFF
d_call: NA; clone_size: many; v_call: TRBV12-3/TRBV12-4; j_call: TRBJ1-1; cdr3_nt: TGTGCCAGCAGATCCAGGGTATACACTGAAGCTTTCTTT; cdr3_aa: CASRSRVYTEAFF
d_call: NA; clone_size: NA; v_call: TRBV19; j_call: TRBJ1-2; cdr3_nt: TGTGCCAGTAGCCGAAGAGAAGGGGTTTTATTTTGGGATGGCTACACCTTC; cdr3_aa: CASSRREGVLFWDGYTF
d_call: TRBD1; clone_size: NA; v_call: TRBV5-1; j_call: TRBJ2-7; cdr3_nt: TGCGCCAGCAGCTGGGAGGACAGGGCCTACGAGCAGTACTTC; cdr3_aa: CASSWEDRAYEQYF
d_call: TRBD1; clone_size: few; v_call: TRBV20-1; j_call: TRBJ2-5; cdr3_nt: TGCAGTGCTAAGACAGGGGGCGCGTACCAAGAGACCCAGTACTTC; cdr3_aa: CSAKTGGAYQETQYF
d_call: TRBD2; clone_size: many; v_call: TRBV7-9; j_call: TRBJ2-3; cdr3_nt: TGTGCCAGCATCCAGACGGGAGGGTCAGATACGCAGTATTTT; cdr3_aa: CASIQTGGSDTQYF
d_call: NA; clone_size: NA; v_call: TRBV11-1; j_call: TRBJ2-7; cdr3_nt: TGTGCCAGCAGCTTAGCGGTGAGTTACTCCTACGAGCAGTACTTC; cdr3_aa: CASSLAVSYSYEQYF
d_call: TRBD1; clone_size: NA; v_call: TRBV7-2; j_call: TRBJ1-1; cdr3_nt: TGTGCCAGCACCTATGACAGGGGCAACACTGAAGCTTTCTTT; cdr3_aa: CASTYDRGNTEAFF
d_call: NA; clone_size: few; v_call: TRBV30; j_call: TRBJ1-3; cdr3_nt: TGTGCCTGGATGAGCCTTCTGCGCTCTGGAAACACCATATATTTT; cdr3_aa: CAWMSLLRSGNTIYF
d_call: NA; clone_size: NA; v_call: TRBV4-2; j_call: TRBJ2-1; cdr3_nt: TGTGCCAGCAGCTACTCCCTTATGACTCTACCGAATGAGCAGTTCTTC; cdr3_aa: CASSYSLMTLPNEQFF
d_call: NA; clone_size: few; v_call: TRBV7-7; j_call: TRBJ2-2; cdr3_nt: TGTGCCAGCAGCTTAGGACAGCTGACCGGGGAGCTGTTTTTT; cdr3_aa: CASSLGQLTGELFF
d_call: NA; clone_size: NA; v_call: TRBV3-1; j_call: TRBJ1-2; cdr3_nt: TGTGCCAGCAGCCAAGGTTTTGGTACGGCCGGGGGTGGCTACACCTTC; cdr3_aa: CASSQGFGTAGGGYTF
d_call: NA; clone_size: NA; v_call: TRBV18; j_call: TRBJ2-3; cdr3_nt: TGTGCCAGCTCACCACCGTCGTCGACAGATACGCAGTATTTT; cdr3_aa: CASSPPSSTDTQYF
d_call: TRBD1; clone_size: many; v_call: TRBV4-3; j_call: TRBJ1-3; cdr3_nt: TGCGCCAGCAGCGGACAGGGGTCTGGAAACACCATATATTTT; cdr3_aa: CASSGQGSGNTIYF
d_call: NA; clone_size: few; v_call: TRBV6-5; j_call: TRBJ1-2; cdr3_nt: TGTGCCAGCGGTTTCCTGGAAAGGGGGTGCACCTTC; cdr3_aa: CASGFLERGCTF
d_call: NA; clone_size: few; v_call: TRBV7-8; j_call: TRBJ1-6; cdr3_nt: TGTGCCAGCAGCTTACGGAGTTCCCCCCTCCACTTT; cdr3_aa: CASSLRSSPLHF
d_call: TRBD1; clone_size: NA; v_call: TRBV6-2/TRBV6-3; j_call: TRBJ2-5; cdr3_nt: TGTGCCAGCAGTTACTCGACAGGGGGAAAAGAGACCCAGTACTTC; cdr3_aa: CASSYSTGGKETQYF
d_call: NA; clone_size: NA; v_call: TRBV27; j_call: TRBJ1-6; cdr3_nt: TGTGCCAGAAGAACCGAACAGGTGGGGAATTCACCCCTCCACTTT; cdr3_aa: CARRTEQVGNSPLHF
d_call: TRBD1; clone_size: NA; v_call: TRBV7-2; j_call: TRBJ1-2; cdr3_nt: TGTGCCACTAAACCGGGACAGGTCCTCGATGGCTACACCTTC; cdr3_aa: CATKPGQVLDGYTF
d_call: NA; clone_size: NA; v_call: TRBV11-2; j_call: TRBJ1-1; cdr3_nt: TGTGCCAGCAGCCGATGGGGAAGGGGGACTGAAGCTTTCTTT; cdr3_aa: CASSRWGRGTEAFF
d_call: TRBD1; clone_size: NA; v_call: TRBV28; j_call: TRBJ1-5; cdr3_nt: TGTGCCAGCAGTTCCCTCGACAGGGTCGGTCAGCCCCAGCATTTT; cdr3_aa: CASSSLDRVGQPQHF
d_call: NA; clone_size: NA; v_call: TRBV21-1; j_call: TRBJ2-7; cdr3_nt: TGTGCCAGCAGCAAGAGACGGGGACAGAGTCTCTACGAGCAGTACTTC; cdr3_aa: CASSKRRGQSLYEQYF
d_call: NA; clone_size: few; v_call: TRBV6-5; j_call: TRBJ2-2; cdr3_nt: TGTGCCAGCAGTTTGGGGCCTCTCACCGGGGAGCTGTTTTTT; cdr3_aa: CASSLGPLTGELFF
d_call: TRBD2; clone_size: NA; v_call: TRBV9; j_call: TRBJ2-7; cdr3_nt: TGTGCCAGCAGCGTTGAAGCGGGGGGAACCTACGAGCAGTACTTC; cdr3_aa: CASSVEAGGTYEQYF
d_call: TRBD1; clone_size: NA; v_call: TRBV5-6; j_call: TRBJ2-5; cdr3_nt: TGTGCCAGCAGCCGAAAAAAGACAGGGAATTTGGGAGAGACCCAGTACTTC; cdr3_aa: CASSRKKTGNLGETQYF
d_call: TRBD2; clone_size: few; v_call: TRBV3-1; j_call: TRBJ2-2; cdr3_nt: TGTGCCAGCAGTCCCTCGGGACTAGCAGTGACCGGGGAGCTGTTTTTT; cdr3_aa: CASSPSGLAVTGELFF
d_call: NA; clone_size: many; v_call: TRBV6-2/TRBV6-3; j_call: TRBJ2-2; cdr3_nt: TGTGCCAGCAACCACCCGAACACCGGGGAGCTGTTTTTT; cdr3_aa: CASNHPNTGELFF
d_call: NA; clone_size: NA; v_call: TRBV5-1; j_call: TRBJ1-3; cdr3_nt: TGCGCCAGCAGCTCGGAGGGAGCCTCTGGAAACACCATATATTTT; cdr3_aa: CASSSEGASGNTIYF
d_call: NA; clone_size: few; v_call: TRBV24-1; j_call: TRBJ2-3; cdr3_nt: TGTGCCACCAGCGGTGGAGAAACCCGGGCAGATACGCAGTATTTT; cdr3_aa: CATSGGETRADTQYF
d_call: NA; clone_size: many; v_call: TRBV18; j_call: TRBJ1-1; cdr3_nt: TGTGCCAGCTCACTTAGTGACACCCGGGGGGCTTTCTTT; cdr3_aa: CASSLSDTRGAFF
d_call: NA; clone_size: few; v_call: TRBV7-2; j_call: TRBJ1-5; cdr3_nt: TGTGCCAGCAGCCTAAAAGGGGGTAGGTTTCAGCCCCAGCATTTT; cdr3_aa: CASSLKGGRFQPQHF
d_call: NA; clone_size: NA; v_call: TRBV7-9; j_call: TRBJ1-1; cdr3_nt: TGTGCCAGCAGCTTAGATCTCTCCAGATACACTGAAGCTTTCTTT; cdr3_aa: CASSLDLSRYTEAFF
d_call: NA; clone_size: many; v_call: TRBV7-2; j_call: TRBJ1-1; cdr3_nt: TGTGCCAGCAGCTTAGCTGGGGCAGTCAACACTGAAGCTTTCTTT; cdr3_aa: CASSLAGAVNTEAFF
d_call: TRBD1; clone_size: NA; v_call: TRBV7-2; j_call: TRBJ2-3; cdr3_nt: TGTGCCAGCAGCCGGACAGGGTACGATACGCAGTATTTT; cdr3_aa: CASSRTGYDTQYF